This TCR beta chain was documented in a study of blood T cells in healthy people across ages. The use of a sample-barcoded 5' primer and a J-beta primer mix characterized a second PCR of roughly 7 to 12 cycles. TCRdb called the 5' RACE reads again in MiXCR, with one record for every CDR3 protein. The sample lists 1.5 million to 2 million distinct CDR3 sequences, under 30% occurring once. This clonotype appeared many times. Germline V gene data show CDR1 as SGHRS and CDR2 as YFSETQ. The V gene end was trimmed by 3 bases and the J gene end by 5 bases; junction bases not matched to a gene: 4. The CDR3 consists of 13 residues.

The receptor was derived from a woman in her 30s in good health. The sample taken for sequencing was blood. The chain recombines TRBV5-1 with TRBJ1-2, with 7 nucleotides matching TRBD1. CDR3 DNA: TGCGCCAGCAGCTCCGGACAGGAGTATGGCTACACCTTC. This encodes CASSSGQEYGYTF. Filled out from reference TRBV5-1 and TRBJ1-2, the complete variable domain reads KAGVTQTPRYLIKTRGQQVTLSCSPISGHRSVSWYQQTPGQGLQFLFEYFSETQRNKGNFPGRFSGRQFSNSRSEMNVSTLELGDSALYLCASSSGQEYGYTFGSGTRLTVV.